This entry features one TCR beta chain sequence. The source of the sample is a study of cytomegalovirus exposure and HLA in healthy donors. Both 60 Vbeta primers and 13 Jbeta primers went into the PCR. Clones were sequenced by immunoSEQ multiplex PCR, and TCRdb holds only the in-frame ones, with some missing. The table lists about 140,000 clones, approximately 82% of them singletons. The source material was PBMCs. This receptor was identified in a woman between 40 and 50 years old in good health and CMV-seronegative.

In nucleotides, the CDR3 is TGTGCCAGCAGTTTCGGGACAGGGGGCTACGAGCAGTACTTC. Protein product: CASSFGTGGYEQYF. This chain connects TRBV28 to TRBJ2-7; 11 bases map to TRBD1. CDR3 length equals 14 residues. The V segment lost 3 bases and the J segment 3 bases; nucleotides outside the gene matches: 1. CDR1 and CDR2 from the germline V gene are MDHEN and SYDVKM.